Listed here are 14 T cell receptor beta chains from one sample, sequenced in a study of T cells expressing NK-cell markers. TCRdb reprocessed the 5' RACE reads and reports one entry per CDR3 protein, with no DNA. The table for this sample gives some 440,000 distinct CDR3 sequences. Sequenced: blood T cells: a sorted CD56 or NKG2C T cell subset, CD4+ or CD8+ T cells, or bulk PBMC T cells (not recorded which). These receptors all stem from a woman aged 45-65 years in good health.

The chain joins TRBV5-1 to TRBJ2-2; the TCRdb D gene call, TRBD1, has no DNA to confirm it. This CDR3 has 16 residues. In germline, CDR1 is SGHRS, CDR2 YFSETQ. The CDR3 here is CASSLVGHLNTGELFF.

This chain connects TRBV20-1 to TRBJ2-5; TCRdb designates TRBD2, a call that cannot be tested without DNA. Germline-derived CDR1 and CDR2 are DFQATT and SNEGSKA (reference sequence). This CDR3 contains 14 residues. The CDR3 spells CSARDPLGRETQYF.

This chain links TRBV24-1 with TRBJ2-1; the D call of TRBD2 rests on TCRdb alone, since no DNA is present to check it. This CDR3 is built from 13 residues. CDR1 and CDR2 (germline): KGHDR, SFDVKD. CDR3 amino acids: CATLAGDNYEQFF.

The V and J genes are TRBV24-1 and TRBJ2-1; TCRdb selects TRBD2, and the lack of DNA leaves this call unchecked. The CDR3 loop spans 15 amino acids. From germline, CDR1 is KGHDR and CDR2 SFDVKD. CDR3 protein: CATSDQLAGGWEQFF.

The V and J genes are TRBV24-1 and TRBJ2-1; TCRdb gives TRBD2 as the D gene, but with no DNA this cannot be confirmed. CDR1 and CDR2 (germline): KGHDR, SFDVKD. The CDR3 is 17 residues long. The CDR3 sequence is CATSDLREASGSSEQFF.

The genes are TRBV7-9 and TRBJ2-3; the TCRdb call, TRBD1, lacks DNA for checking. Germline-derived CDR1 and CDR2 are SEHNR and FQNEAQ (reference sequence). The CDR3 loop spans 12 amino acids. CDR3 in amino acids: CASGQSTDTQYF.

The rearrangement joins TRBV4-2 to TRBJ2-7. The CDR3 runs to 15 residues. Germline CDR1 is LGHNA and CDR2 is YNFKEQ. CDR3 loop: CASSQDRSFVYEQYF.

The V call is TRBV4-1, the J call TRBJ2-3; TCRdb's D call of TRBD1 is untestable without DNA. The CDR3 loop spans 15 amino acids. Germline-derived CDR1 and CDR2 are MGHRA and YSYEKL. This CDR3 is CASRRGQGNTDTQYF.

V is TRBV7-9 and J is TRBJ1-1. The germline CDR1 and CDR2 sequences are SEHNR and FQNEAQ (reference sequence). The CDR3 is made up of 13 amino acids. This CDR3 is CASSSTDGTEAFF.

V is TRBV5-1 and J is TRBJ2-1. CDR3 length equals 14 residues. Germline values: CDR1 SGHRS, CDR2 YFSETQ. CDR3 protein: CASSPRSSYNEQFF.

The CDR3 here is CSARLAGLETQYF. This chain connects TRBV20-1 to TRBJ2-5; TCRdb calls TRBD2, which cannot be checked without DNA. The germline CDR1 and CDR2 sequences are DFQATT and SNEGSKA (reference sequence). The CDR3 has 13 residues.

The chain uses TRBV27 and TRBJ1-2; TCRdb picks TRBD1, but there is no DNA to check that call. The germline V gene has CDR1 MNHEY and CDR2 SMNVEV (reference sequence). The CDR3 runs 14 residues. CDR3 amino acids: CASSPAEGGYGYTF.

The J gene is TRBJ2-5, the V gene TRBV5-1; lacking DNA, the TRBD1 call made by TCRdb goes unchecked. CDR3 length: 15 amino acids. Germline-derived CDR1 and CDR2 are SGHRS and YFSETQ. CDR3 residues: CASSLTRNPGETQYF.

The chain recombines TRBV5-6 with TRBJ2-1; TCRdb's D call, TRBD2, is unchecked because there is no DNA. Germline CDR1 reads SGHDT; CDR2 reads YYEEEE. The CDR3 covers 21 residues. The CDR3 spells CASSSNLGLVRSSSSYNEQFF.